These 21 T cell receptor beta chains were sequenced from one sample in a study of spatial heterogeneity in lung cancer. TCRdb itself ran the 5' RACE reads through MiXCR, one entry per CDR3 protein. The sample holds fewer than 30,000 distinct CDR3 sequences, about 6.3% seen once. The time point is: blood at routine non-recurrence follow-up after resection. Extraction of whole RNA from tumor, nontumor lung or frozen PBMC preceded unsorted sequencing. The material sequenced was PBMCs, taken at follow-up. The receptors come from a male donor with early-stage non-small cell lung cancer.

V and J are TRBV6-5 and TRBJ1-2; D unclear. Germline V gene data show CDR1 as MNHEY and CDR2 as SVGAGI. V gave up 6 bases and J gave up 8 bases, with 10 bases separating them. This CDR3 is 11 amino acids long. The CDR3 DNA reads TGTGCCAGCAGGCAGGCTTGGGGCTACACCTTC. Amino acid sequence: CASRQAWGYTF.

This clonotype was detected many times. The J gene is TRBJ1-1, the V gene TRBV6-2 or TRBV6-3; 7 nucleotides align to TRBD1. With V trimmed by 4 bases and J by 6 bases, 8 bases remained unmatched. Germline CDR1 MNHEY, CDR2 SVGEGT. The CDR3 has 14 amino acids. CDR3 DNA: TGTGCCAGCAGTTCAGGACAGGTCATAGCTGAAGCTTTCTTT. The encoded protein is CASSSGQVIAEAFF.

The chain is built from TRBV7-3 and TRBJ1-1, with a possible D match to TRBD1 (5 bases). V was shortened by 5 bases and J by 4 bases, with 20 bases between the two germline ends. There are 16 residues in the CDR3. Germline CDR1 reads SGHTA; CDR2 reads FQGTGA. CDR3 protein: CASSQGGPSRSTEAFF. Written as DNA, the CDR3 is TGTGCCAGCAGCCAGGGAGGACCTTCAAGAAGCACTGAAGCTTTCTTT.

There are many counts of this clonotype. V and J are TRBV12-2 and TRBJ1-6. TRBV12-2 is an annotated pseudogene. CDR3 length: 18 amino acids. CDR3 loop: CASRFECSAENYNSPLHF. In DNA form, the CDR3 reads TGTGCAAGTCGCTTTGAATGTTCGGCAGAAAACTATAATTCACCCCTCCACTTT.

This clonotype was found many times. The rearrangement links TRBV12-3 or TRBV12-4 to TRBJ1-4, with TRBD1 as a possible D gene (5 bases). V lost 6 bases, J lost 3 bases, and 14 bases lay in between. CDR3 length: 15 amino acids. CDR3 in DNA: TGTGCCAGCAGCCCGACGGGGGTAGCTAATGAAAAACTGTTTTTT. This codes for CASSPTGVANEKLFF.

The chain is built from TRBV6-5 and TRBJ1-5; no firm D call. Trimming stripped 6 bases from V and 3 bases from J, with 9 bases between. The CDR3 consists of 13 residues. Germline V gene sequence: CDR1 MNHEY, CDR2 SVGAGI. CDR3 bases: TGTGCCAGCAGGCGAGGTTTCAATCAGCCCCAGCATTTT. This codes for CASRRGFNQPQHF.

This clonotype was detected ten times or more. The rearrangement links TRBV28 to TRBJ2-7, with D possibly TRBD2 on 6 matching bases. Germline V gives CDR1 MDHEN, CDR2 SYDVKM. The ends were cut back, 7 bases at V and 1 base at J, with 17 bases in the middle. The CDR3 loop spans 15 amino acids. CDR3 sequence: CASTTAAEGSYEQYV. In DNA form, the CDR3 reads TGTGCCAGCACTACCGCGGCGGAGGGGTCCTACGAGCAGTACGTC.

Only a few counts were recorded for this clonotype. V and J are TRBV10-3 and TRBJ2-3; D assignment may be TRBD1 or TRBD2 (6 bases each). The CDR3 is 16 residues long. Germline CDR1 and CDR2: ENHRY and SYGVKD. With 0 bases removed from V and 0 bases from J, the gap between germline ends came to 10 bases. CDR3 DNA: TGTGCCATCAGTGAGTCGGGGGGCAAAAGCACAGATACGCAGTATTTT. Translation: CAISESGGKSTDTQYF.

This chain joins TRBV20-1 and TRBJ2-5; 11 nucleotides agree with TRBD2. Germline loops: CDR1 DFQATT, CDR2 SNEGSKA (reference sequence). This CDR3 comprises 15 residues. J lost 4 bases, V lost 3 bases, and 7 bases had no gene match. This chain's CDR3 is CSASVRLAGSETQYF. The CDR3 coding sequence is TGCAGTGCTAGTGTTCGACTAGCGGGATCAGAGACCCAGTACTTC.

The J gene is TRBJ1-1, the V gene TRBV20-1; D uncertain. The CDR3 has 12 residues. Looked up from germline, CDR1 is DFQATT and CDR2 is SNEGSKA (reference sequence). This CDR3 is CLMGPQNTEAFF. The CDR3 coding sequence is TGCCTGATGGGCCCCCAGAACACTGAAGCTTTCTTT.

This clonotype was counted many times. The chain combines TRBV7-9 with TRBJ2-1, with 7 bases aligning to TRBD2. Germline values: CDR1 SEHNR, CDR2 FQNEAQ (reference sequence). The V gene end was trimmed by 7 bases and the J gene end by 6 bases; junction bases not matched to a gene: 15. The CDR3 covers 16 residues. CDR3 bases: TGTGCCAGCATTTCTGGACTACTAGCGAGAATCAATGAGCAGTTCTTC. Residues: CASISGLLARINEQFF.

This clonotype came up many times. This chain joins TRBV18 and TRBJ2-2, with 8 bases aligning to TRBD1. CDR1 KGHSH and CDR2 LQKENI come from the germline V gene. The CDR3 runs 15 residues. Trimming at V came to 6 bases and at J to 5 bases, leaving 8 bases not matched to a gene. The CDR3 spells CASSIGTGETGELFF. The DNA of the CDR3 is TGTGCCAGCTCCATCGGGACAGGAGAAACCGGGGAGCTGTTTTTT. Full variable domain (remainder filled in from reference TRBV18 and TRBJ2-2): NAGVMQNPRHLVRRRGQEARLRCSPMKGHSHVYWYRQLPEEGLKFMVYLQKENIIDESGMPKERFSAEFPKEGPSILRIQQVVRGDSAAYFCASSIGTGETGELFFGEGSRLTVL.

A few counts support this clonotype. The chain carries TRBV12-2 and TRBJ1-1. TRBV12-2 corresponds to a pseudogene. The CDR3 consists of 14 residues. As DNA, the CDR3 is TGTGCAAGTCGCTTAGGGGGGAGGGCGACTGAAGCTTTCTTT. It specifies CASRLGGRATEAFF.

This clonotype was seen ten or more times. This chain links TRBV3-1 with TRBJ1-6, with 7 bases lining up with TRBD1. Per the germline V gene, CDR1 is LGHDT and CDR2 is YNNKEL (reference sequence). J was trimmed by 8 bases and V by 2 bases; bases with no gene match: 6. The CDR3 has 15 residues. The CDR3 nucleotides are TGTGCCAGCAGCCAATCGACAGGGCCGGATTCACCCCTCCACTTT. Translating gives CASSQSTGPDSPLHF. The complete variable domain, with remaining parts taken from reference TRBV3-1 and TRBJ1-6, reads DTAVSQTPKYLVTQMGNDKSIKCEQNLGHDTMYWYKQDSKKFLKIMFSYNNKELIINETVPNRFSPKSPDKAHLNLHINSLELGDSAVYFCASSQSTGPDSPLHFGNGTRLTVT.

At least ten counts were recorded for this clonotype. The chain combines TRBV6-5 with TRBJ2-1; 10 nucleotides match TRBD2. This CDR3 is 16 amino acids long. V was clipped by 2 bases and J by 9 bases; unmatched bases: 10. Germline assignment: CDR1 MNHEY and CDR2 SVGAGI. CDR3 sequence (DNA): TGTGCCAGCAGTTACATTGGGCCTAGCGGGGGTAGTGAGCAGTTCTTC. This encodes CASSYIGPSGGSEQFF.

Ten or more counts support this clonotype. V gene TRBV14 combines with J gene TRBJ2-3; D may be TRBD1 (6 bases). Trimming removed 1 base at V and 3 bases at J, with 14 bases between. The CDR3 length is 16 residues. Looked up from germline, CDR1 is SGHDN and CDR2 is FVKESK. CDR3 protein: CASSQGDRIRTDTQYF. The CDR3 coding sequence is TGTGCCAGCAGCCAAGGCGACAGGATAAGGACAGATACGCAGTATTTT. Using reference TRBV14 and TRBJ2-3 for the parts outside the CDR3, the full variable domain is EAGVTQFPSHSVIEKGQTVTLRCDPISGHDNLYWYRRVMGKEIKFLLHFVKESKQDESGMPNNRFLAERTGGTYSTLKVQPAELEDSGVYFCASSQGDRIRTDTQYFGPGTRLTVL.

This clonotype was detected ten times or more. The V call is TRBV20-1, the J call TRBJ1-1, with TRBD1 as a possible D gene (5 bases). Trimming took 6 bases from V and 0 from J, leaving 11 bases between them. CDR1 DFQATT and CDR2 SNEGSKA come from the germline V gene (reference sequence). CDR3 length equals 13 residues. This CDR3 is CSAGRGMNTEAFF. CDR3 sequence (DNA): TGCAGTGCGGGGCGGGGAATGAACACTGAAGCTTTCTTT.

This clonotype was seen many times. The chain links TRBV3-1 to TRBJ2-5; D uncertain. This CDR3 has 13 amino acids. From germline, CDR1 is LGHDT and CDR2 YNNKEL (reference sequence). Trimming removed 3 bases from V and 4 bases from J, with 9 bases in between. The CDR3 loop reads CASSQIYGETQYF. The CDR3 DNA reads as TGTGCCAGCAGCCAGATCTATGGAGAGACCCAGTACTTC.

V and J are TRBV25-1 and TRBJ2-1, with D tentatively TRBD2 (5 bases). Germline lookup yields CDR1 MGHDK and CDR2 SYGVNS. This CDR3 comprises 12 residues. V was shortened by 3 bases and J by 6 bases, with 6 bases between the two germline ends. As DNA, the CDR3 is TGTGCCAGCAGTGATCGGGGCAATGAGCAGTTCTTC. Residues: CASSDRGNEQFF.

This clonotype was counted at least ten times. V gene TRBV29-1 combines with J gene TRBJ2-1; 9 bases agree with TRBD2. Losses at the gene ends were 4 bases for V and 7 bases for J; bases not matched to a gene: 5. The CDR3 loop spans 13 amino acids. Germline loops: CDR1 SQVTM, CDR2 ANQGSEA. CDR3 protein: CSVGLAGANEQFF. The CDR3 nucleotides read TGCAGCGTTGGGTTAGCGGGAGCTAATGAGCAGTTCTTC.

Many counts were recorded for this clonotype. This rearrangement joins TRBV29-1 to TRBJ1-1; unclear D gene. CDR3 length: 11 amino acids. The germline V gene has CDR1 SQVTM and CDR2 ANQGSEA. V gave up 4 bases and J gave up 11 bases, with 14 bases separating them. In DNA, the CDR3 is TGCAGCGTTGTGGGCAGCCCGGGGGCTTTCTTT. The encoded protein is CSVVGSPGAFF.